This paragraph reports one T cell receptor (beta chain). No antigen is known for it. The record originates from a study of cytomegalovirus exposure and HLA in healthy donors. Findings and limits, study-wide: Several top significant clusters appeared, in a later analysis, to be linked to common viral pathogens. Previous analysis showed most TCR beta V segments were productive about 87% or about 30% of the time. Sequencing depth across donors, presence/absence analyses assumed, was roughly uniform.

In nominal health when sampled, donors likely had unrecorded immune exposures nonetheless. In the PCR, 60 Vbeta and 13 Jbeta primers were used. Sequencing was performed with immunoSEQ multiplex PCR; in TCRdb, only in-frame clones are kept and a portion is missing. The sample holds 42,000 or so clones; 40% to 60% are singletons and the top ten take 12%. This TCR was sampled from a human donor in good health. Sequencing was carried out using PBMCs.

The CDR3 is CASMKGTMNYGYTF. The CDR3 bases are TGTGCCAGCATGAAGGGGACTATGAACTATGGCTACACCTTC. The chain has TRBV5-8 and TRBJ1-2; a possible D gene is TRBD1 (5 bases). Trimming shortened V by 6 bases and J by 2 bases, and 14 bases separated the two germline ends. CDR1 is SGHTS and CDR2 is YDEGEE in the germline V gene. The CDR3 loop spans 14 amino acids.